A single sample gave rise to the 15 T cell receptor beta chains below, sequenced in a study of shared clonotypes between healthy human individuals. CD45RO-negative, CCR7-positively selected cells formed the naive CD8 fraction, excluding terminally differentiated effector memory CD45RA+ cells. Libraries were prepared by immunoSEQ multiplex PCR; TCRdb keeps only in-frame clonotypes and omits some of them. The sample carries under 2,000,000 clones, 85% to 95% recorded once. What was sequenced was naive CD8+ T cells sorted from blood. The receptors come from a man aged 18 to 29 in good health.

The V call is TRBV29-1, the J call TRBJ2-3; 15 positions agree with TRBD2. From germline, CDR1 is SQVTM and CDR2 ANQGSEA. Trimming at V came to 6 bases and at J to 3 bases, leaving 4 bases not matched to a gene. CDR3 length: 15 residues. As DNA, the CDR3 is TGCAGCGTGGACGGGACTAGCGGGAGGACAGATACGCAGTATTTT. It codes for CSVDGTSGRTDTQYF.

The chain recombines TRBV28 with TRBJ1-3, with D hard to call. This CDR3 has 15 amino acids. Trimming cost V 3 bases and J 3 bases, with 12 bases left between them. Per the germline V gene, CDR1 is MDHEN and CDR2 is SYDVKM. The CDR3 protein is CASSLWQVDGNTIYF. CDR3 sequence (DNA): TGTGCCAGCAGTTTGTGGCAGGTTGATGGAAACACCATATATTTT.

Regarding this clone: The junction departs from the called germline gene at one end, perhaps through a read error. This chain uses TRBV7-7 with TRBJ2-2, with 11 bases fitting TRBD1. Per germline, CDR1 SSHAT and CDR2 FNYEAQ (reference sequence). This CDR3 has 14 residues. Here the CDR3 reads CASSGTGGTGELFF. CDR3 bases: TGTGCTAGCAGCGGGACAGGGGGCACCGGGGAGCTGTTTTTT. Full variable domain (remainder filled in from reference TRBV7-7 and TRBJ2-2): GAGVSQSPRYKVTKRGQDVTLRCDPISSHATLYWYQQALGQGPEFLTYFNYEAQPDKSGLPSDRFSAERPEGSISTLTIQRTEQRDSAMYRCASSGTGGTGELFFGEGSRLTVL.

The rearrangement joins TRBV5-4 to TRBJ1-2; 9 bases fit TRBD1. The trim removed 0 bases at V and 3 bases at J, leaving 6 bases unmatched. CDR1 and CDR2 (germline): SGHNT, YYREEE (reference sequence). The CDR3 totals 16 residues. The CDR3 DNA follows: TGTGCCAGCAGCTTGGCCGGGACAGGGCACGACTATGGCTACACCTTC. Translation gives CASSLAGTGHDYGYTF.

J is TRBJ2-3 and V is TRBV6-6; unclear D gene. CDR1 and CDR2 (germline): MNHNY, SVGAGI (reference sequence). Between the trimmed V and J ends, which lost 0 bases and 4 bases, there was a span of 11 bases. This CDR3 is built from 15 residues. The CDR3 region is CASSYSFELSDTQYF. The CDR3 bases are TGTGCCAGCAGTTACTCGTTCGAATTGTCAGATACGCAGTATTTT.

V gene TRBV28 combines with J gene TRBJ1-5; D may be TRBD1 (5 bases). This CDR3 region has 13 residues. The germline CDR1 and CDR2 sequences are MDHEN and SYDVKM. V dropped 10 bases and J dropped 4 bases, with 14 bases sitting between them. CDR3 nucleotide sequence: TGTGCCACTAAGGCAGGGCGGAATCAGCCCCAGCATTTT. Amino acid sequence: CATKAGRNQPQHF. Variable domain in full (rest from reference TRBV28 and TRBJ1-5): DVKVTQSSRYLVKRTGEKVFLECVQDMDHENMFWYRQDPGLGLRLIYFSYDVKMKEKGDIPEGYSVSREKKERFSLILESASTNQTSMYLCATKAGRNQPQHFGDGTRLSIL.

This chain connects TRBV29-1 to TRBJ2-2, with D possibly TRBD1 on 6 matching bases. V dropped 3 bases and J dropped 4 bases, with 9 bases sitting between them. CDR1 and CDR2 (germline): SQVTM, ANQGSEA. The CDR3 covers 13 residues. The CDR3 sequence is CSVDPGVTGELFF. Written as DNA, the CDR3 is TGCAGCGTTGATCCAGGGGTCACCGGGGAGCTGTTTTTT.

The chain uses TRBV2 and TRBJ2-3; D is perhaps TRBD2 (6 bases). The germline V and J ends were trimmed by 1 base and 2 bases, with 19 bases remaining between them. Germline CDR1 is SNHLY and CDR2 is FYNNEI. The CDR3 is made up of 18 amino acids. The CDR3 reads CASSEVGAPGVPTDTQYF. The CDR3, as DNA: TGTGCCAGCAGTGAAGTGGGAGCCCCGGGGGTTCCCACAGATACGCAGTATTTT.

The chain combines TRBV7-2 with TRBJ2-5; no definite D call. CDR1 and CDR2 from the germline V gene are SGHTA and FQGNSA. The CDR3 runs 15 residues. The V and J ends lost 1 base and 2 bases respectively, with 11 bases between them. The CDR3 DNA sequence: TGTGCCAGCAGCTTAGGACTTTCCCAACAAGAGACCCAGTACTTC. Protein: CASSLGLSQQETQYF.

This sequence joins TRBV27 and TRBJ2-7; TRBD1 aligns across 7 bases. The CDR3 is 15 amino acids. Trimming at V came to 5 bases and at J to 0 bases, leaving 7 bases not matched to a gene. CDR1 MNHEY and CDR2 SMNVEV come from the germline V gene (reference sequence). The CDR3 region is CASSRWTGLSYEQYF. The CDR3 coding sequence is TGTGCCAGCAGTCGTTGGACAGGCCTCTCCTACGAGCAGTACTTC.

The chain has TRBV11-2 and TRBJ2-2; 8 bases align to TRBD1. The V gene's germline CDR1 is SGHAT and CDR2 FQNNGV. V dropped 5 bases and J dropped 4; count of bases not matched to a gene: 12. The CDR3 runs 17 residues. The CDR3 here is CASSLTLQGAITGELFF. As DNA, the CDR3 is TGTGCCAGCAGCCTTACCCTCCAGGGGGCTATCACCGGGGAGCTGTTTTTT.

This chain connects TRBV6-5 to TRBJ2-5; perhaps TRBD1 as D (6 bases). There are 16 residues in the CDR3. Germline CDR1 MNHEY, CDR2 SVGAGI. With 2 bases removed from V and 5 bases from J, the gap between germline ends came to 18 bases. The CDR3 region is CASSYLETGVGETQYF. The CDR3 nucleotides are TGTGCCAGCAGTTACCTCGAGACAGGCGTTGGGGAGACCCAGTACTTC.

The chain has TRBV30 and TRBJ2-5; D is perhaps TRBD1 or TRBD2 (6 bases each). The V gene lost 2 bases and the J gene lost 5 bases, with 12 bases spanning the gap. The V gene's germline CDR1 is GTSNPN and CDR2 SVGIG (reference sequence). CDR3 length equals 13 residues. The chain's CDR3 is CAWSRGGTETQYF. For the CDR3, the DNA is TGTGCCTGGAGTCGAGGGGGGACGGAGACCCAGTACTTC.

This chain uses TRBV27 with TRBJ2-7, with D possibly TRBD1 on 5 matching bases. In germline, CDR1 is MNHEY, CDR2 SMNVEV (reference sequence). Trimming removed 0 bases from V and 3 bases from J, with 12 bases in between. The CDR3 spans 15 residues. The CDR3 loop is CASSLSAGQGYEQYF. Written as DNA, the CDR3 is TGTGCCAGCAGTTTATCAGCCGGGCAGGGCTACGAGCAGTACTTC.

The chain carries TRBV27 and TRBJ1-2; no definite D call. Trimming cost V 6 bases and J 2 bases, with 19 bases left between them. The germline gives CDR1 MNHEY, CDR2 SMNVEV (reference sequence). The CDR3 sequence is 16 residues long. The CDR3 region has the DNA TGTGCCAGCAGAATGATGTCCACGGGCGGGAACTATGGCTACACCTTC. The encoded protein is CASRMMSTGGNYGYTF.